The clone carrying this T cell receptor beta chain was recorded many times. The antigen remains undetermined. An end of the junction differs from the germline gene, which may be a read error. Hyperthyroidism patients were newly diagnosed, had disease duration under 2 months, and were aged 18 to 65 years. Uncontrolled infection, other autoimmune disease, pregnancy or lactation led to exclusion. This entry comes from a study of T cells in Graves' hyperthyroidism and ophthalmopathy. Study-level points and caveats: Most thyroid clonotypes that were expanded above 0.001 also turned up in blood.

The TCR beta CDR3 regions underwent amplification using RNA transcripts as the source. First-round RT-PCR with HTBI primers amplified the TCR CDR3 region. TCRdb fed the multiplex PCR reads into MiXCR, producing one record per CDR3 protein. The table records 250,000 to 300,000 distinct CDR3 sequences, 14% to 15% of them present only once. The CDR3 loop spans 15 amino acids. The V gene's germline CDR1 is SGHAT and CDR2 FQNNGV. The source material was blood. This clonotype originated in a woman aged 40 to 55 with Graves' hyperthyroidism that later progressed to Graves' ophthalmopathy. The J gene is TRBJ2-5, the V gene TRBV11-2, with 8 bases fitting TRBD2. The CDR3 sequence: CTSSFLAGSQETQYF. For the CDR3, the DNA is TGTACCAGCAGCTTCCTAGCGGGCTCCCAAGAGACCCAGTACTTC.